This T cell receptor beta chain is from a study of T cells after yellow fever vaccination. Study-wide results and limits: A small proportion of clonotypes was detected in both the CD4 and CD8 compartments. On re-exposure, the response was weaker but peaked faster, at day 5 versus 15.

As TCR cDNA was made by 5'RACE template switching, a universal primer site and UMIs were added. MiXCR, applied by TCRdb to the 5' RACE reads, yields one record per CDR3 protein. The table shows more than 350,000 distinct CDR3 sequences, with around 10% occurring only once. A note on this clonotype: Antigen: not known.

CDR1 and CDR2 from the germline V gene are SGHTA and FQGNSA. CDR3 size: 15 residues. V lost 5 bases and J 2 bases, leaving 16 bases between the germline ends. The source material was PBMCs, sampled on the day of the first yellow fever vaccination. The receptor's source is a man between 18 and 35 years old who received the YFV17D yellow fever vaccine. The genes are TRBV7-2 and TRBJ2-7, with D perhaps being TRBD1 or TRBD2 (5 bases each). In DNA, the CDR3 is TGTGCCAGCAGCCTAACTCCGGGACGCACCTACGAGCAGTACTTC. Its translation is CASSLTPGRTYEQYF.